These 9 T cell receptor beta chains share one sample of origin, sequenced in a study of early T cells in non-severe SARS-CoV-2 infection. MiXCR was run by TCRdb on the 5' RACE reads, yielding one entry per CDR3 protein. This table holds 65,000 to 95,000 distinct CDR3 sequences, about 16% found once. The sample was whole blood. The source is an adult who was a healthcare worker with PCR-confirmed SARS-CoV-2 infection or an uninfected control (not recorded which).

The chain uses TRBV5-1 and TRBJ2-3, with a weak D call TRBD1 (5 bases). Germline V gene lookup returns CDR1 SGHRS and CDR2 YFSETQ. V was trimmed by 8 bases and J by 0 bases, leaving 13 bases between them. CDR3 size: 14 residues. The CDR3 region is CASKTVLSTDTQYF. The CDR3 nucleotides read TGCGCCAGTAAGACAGTTCTTAGCACAGATACGCAGTATTTT.

This clonotype was observed a few times. The rearrangement links TRBV2 to TRBJ2-7; TRBD1 agrees at 7 bases. Per the germline V gene, CDR1 is SNHLY and CDR2 is FYNNEI. With 7 bases clipped from V and 2 bases from J, the junction kept 5 bases outside the gene matches. The CDR3 loop spans 13 amino acids. The DNA for the CDR3 is TGTGCCAGCACCGCCGACAGGGCCTACGAGCAGTACTTC. Translated, it gives CASTADRAYEQYF.

This clonotype was seen only a few times. V usage is TRBV6-6 and J usage is TRBJ2-1; perhaps TRBD1 as D (5 bases). This CDR3 contains 11 residues. Germline assignment: CDR1 MNHNY and CDR2 SVGAGI (reference sequence). V was clipped by 5 bases and J by 16 bases, with 15 bases between them. The CDR3 DNA is TGTGCCAGCAGTAGAACACAGGAGTCCTTCTTC. It specifies CASSRTQESFF.

V is TRBV7-6 and J is TRBJ2-1, with D uncertain. This CDR3 is built from 13 residues. The V and J ends lost 5 bases and 9 bases respectively, with 14 bases between them. CDR1 is SGHVS, CDR2 FNYEAQ, per germline. CDR3 loop: CASSPNLGLEQFF. The CDR3 coding sequence is TGTGCCAGCAGCCCGAACCTTGGGCTTGAGCAGTTCTTC.

This clonotype has just a few counts. This chain links TRBV6-5 with TRBJ2-5, with TRBD1 as a possible D gene (6 bases). CDR3 length: 16 amino acids. V lost 1 base, J lost 1 base, and 13 bases lay in between. In germline, CDR1 is MNHEY, CDR2 SVGAGI. The CDR3 sequence: CASSYFGAGAQETQYF. DNA of the CDR3: TGTGCCAGCAGTTACTTCGGGGCAGGGGCCCAAGAGACCCAGTACTTC.

As concerns this clonotype: A much larger clone lies a single base off, so this may be a read error. This sequence joins TRBV30 and TRBJ2-7, with 9 bases aligning to TRBD1. Germline V gives CDR1 GTSNPN, CDR2 SVGIG (reference sequence). The length of the CDR3 is 16 residues. The DNA of the CDR3 is TGTGCCTGGAATAGCCCCGGGACAGGGAGTCTGCACGAGCAGTGCTTC. This sequence encodes CAWNSPGTGSLHEQCF.

This clonotype was seen many times. V is TRBV7-6 and J is TRBJ2-2; TRBD1 is a possible D gene (6 bases). Germline V lookup: CDR1 SGHVS, CDR2 FNYEAQ. V was clipped by 5 bases and J by 3 bases, with 19 bases between them. The CDR3 has 17 amino acids. In DNA, the CDR3 is TGTGCCAGCAGCCCCATTCCTTCAGGGGCGGACACCGGGGAGCTGTTTTTT. Translating gives CASSPIPSGADTGELFF.

There are a few counts of this clonotype. The DNA of the CDR3 is TGTGCCAGCAGCCAAGAAGACAGGAAGAATGAAAAACTGTTTTTT. It encodes CASSQEDRKNEKLFF. The chain combines TRBV14 with TRBJ1-4; weak D call: TRBD1 (6 bases). CDR3 length: 15 amino acids. Germline values: CDR1 SGHDN, CDR2 FVKESK. The germline V and J ends were trimmed by 0 bases and 5 bases, with 10 bases remaining between them.

This clonotype showed up just a few times. The rearrangement joins TRBV2 to TRBJ2-5; a weak D match, TRBD1 (5 bases). The CDR3 covers 13 residues. CDR1 and CDR2 (germline): SNHLY, FYNNEI. V lost 7 bases, J lost 4 bases, and 13 bases lay in between. The CDR3 region is CASTRQTPETQYF. CDR3 bases: TGTGCCAGCACCAGACAGACCCCAGAGACCCAGTACTTC.